This T cell receptor beta chain was profiled in a study of T cells after yellow fever vaccination (dated by TCRdb to between 2018 and 2021). Notes on the research overall: The SMART-Seq v4 Ultra Low Input RNA kit was used to prepare libraries from fractions with low cell numbers. To follow T-cell clones before and after both primary and booster YFV17D yellow fever vaccination, bulk TCR alpha and beta repertoires underwent longitudinal sequencing. Two healthy male donors made up the cohort, one aged 18 to 30 years and the other aged 30 to 40 years. Blood was collected at multiple timepoints before and after primary and secondary immunization, and bulk PBMC replicates and cell subsets were isolated.

Interpreted using the paper, the treatment or condition label stands for: live attenuated yellow fever vaccine strain. PBMCs were isolated from peripheral blood using a standard Ficoll-Paque protocol. Epitope-specific CD8 T cells were sorted with a dextramer loaded with the yellow fever NS4B epitope peptide, and anti-CD3 and anti-CD8 staining was applied. RNA was extracted with TriZol from bulk PBMCs, CD4 and CD8 fractions, and dextramer-positive and dextramer-negative fractions. What the authors observed across the whole study: A small share of clonotypes occurred in both CD4 and CD8 compartments, likely arising from convergent recombination. Computational filtering was required because FACS-sorted repertoires could contain abundant contaminating clonotypes from the bulk population. Because the study included only two donors, the extent to which the findings can be generalized is limited. Most clones expanded after primary vaccination (about 95% of CD4 and 88% of CD8) were re-detected after the booster, suggesting that broad memory maintenance occurred. Compared with the primary T-cell response, the secondary T-cell response was weaker but faster, peaking on day 5 rather than day 15.

TCR cDNA was synthesized by 5'RACE template switching, which introduced a universal primer site and unique molecular identifiers. Priming of cDNA synthesis was performed from both the TCR alpha and TCR beta constant segments. Two PCR steps were used to amplify libraries, with sample barcodes and sequencing adapters being added in the second step. Libraries were sequenced on Illumina HiSeq 2500 (2x100 bp) or NovaSeq (2x150 bp). As for the original processing: Reads were demultiplexed and collapsed into UMI consensus sequences with MIGEC, and V(D)J alignment was performed with MiXCR. Using edgeR on replicate PBMC samples, clonotypes were called vaccine-responding if FDR was below 0.01 and the log2 fold change was above 5 up to day 15. Each bulk clonotype received a CD4 or CD8 identity based on whether the sequenced CD4 or CD8 repertoire contained that clonotype at higher abundance. Clonotypes enriched at least 10-fold in dextramer-positive versus dextramer-negative fractions were classed as NS4B-specific, and CD4-biased clonotypes were left out. TCRdb reanalyzed the raw reads on its own, using fastp at Q25 for trimming and MiXCR for clone calling, and kept in-frame beta chains. Identical CDR3 proteins give one entry, which carries the most common genes and DNA. It is TCRdb's table, rather than the study itself, that gives the V and J calls and clone size. Counted in this sample were some 80,000 distinct CDR3 sequences; about 14% of them appeared once. Roughly 24% of the sample belongs to the ten largest clones.

V is trimmed back by 4 bases and J by 2 bases, and the junction contains 12 bases that no gene match accounts for. The CDR3 holds 17 amino acids from the cysteine to the phenylalanine. Only the CDR3 region is kept as DNA, spanning 51 bases read in frame from base 1. Via the germline V gene, CDR1 is LGHNA and CDR2 YSLEER. Concerning this clonotype itself: Per-base qualities were not stored, and no clone one base away is much larger.

The rearranged chain carries TRBV4-3 and TRBJ2-3, with 7 bases aligning to TRBD1. Sequences were derived from CD8+ T cells not binding an NS4B(214-222) dextramer, sorted from PBMCs, sampled roughly 20 days after the first yellow fever vaccination. The label giving this sample's cell subset or site can be read as: NS4B epitope dextramer-negative CD8 T cells. The receptor's source is a man between 18 and 29 years old who received the YFV17D yellow fever vaccine. The CDR3 protein is CASSPRDSARTTDTQYF. The nucleotide sequence is given as TGCGCCAGCAGCCCACGGGACAGTGCCAGAACCACAGATACGCAGTATTTT.